These 31 T cell receptor beta chains were all obtained from the same sample, sequenced in a study of technical replicates of blood from four donors. Here immunoSEQ multiplex PCR was the method, and the copy in TCRdb shows in-frame clones only, minus some. This table holds tens of thousands of clones, more than 80% found once. Sequenced material: T cells isolated from PBMCs. The receptors here all came from a human donor in good health.

V is TRBV5-6 and J is TRBJ1-1, with unresolved D. The CDR3 has 14 amino acids. Germline V gene data show CDR1 as SGHDT and CDR2 as YYEEEE. The V and J ends lost 2 bases and 5 bases respectively, with 13 bases between them. The CDR3 loop is CASSFVRIQTEAFF. CDR3 DNA sequence: TGTGCCAGCAGCTTCGTCCGCATTCAGACTGAAGCTTTCTTT.

V gene TRBV5-8 combines with J gene TRBJ2-7; 10 nucleotides match TRBD2. CDR3 length: 15 residues. The germline V gene has CDR1 SGHTS and CDR2 YDEGEE. The J segment lost 1 base and the V segment lost 1 base, leaving 2 bases of the junction unmatched. The CDR3 DNA follows: TGTGCCAGCAGCTTGTTTAGCGGGGGGTCCTACGAGCAGTACTTC. Its protein is CASSLFSGGSYEQYF.

The V gene is TRBV25-1, the J gene TRBJ2-6, with D possibly TRBD1 on 7 matching bases. The length of the CDR3 is 16 residues. V dropped 8 bases and J dropped 0 bases, with 14 bases sitting between them. Germline CDR1 is MGHDK and CDR2 is SYGVNS. CDR3 in amino acids: CASSAGQNSGANVLTF. For the CDR3, the DNA is TGTGCCAGCTCCGCGGGACAGAACTCTGGGGCCAACGTCCTGACTTTC.

The chain has TRBV12-5 and TRBJ1-1; 9 positions match TRBD1. V lost 2 bases to trimming and J lost 1 base; unmatched junction nucleotides: 8. The CDR3 consists of 17 residues. Germline CDR1 is LGHNT and CDR2 is FRNRAP. The DNA of the CDR3 is TGTGCTAGTGGTTTGCTCCGGACAGGGGCGCAGAACACTGAAGCTTTCTTT. Its protein product is CASGLLRTGAQNTEAFF.

V gene TRBV2 combines with J gene TRBJ2-1; 12 bases are a match to TRBD2. The CDR3 sequence is 19 residues long. V gave up 6 bases and J gave up 1 base; unmatched junction bases: 13. Germline CDR1 is SNHLY and CDR2 is FYNNEI. The CDR3 bases are TGTGCCAGCAGGCCGACTAGCGGGAGCCGAGGGTCATCCTACAATGAGCAGTTCTTC. The encoded protein is CASRPTSGSRGSSYNEQFF.

This chain joins TRBV6-1 and TRBJ1-3; unclear D gene. V was clipped by 1 base and J by 2 bases, with 6 bases between them. Per the germline V gene, CDR1 is MNHNS and CDR2 is SASEGT. The CDR3 consists of 14 residues. The CDR3 is CASSEGTPGNTIYF. As DNA, the CDR3 is TGTGCCAGCAGTGAAGGGACTCCTGGAAACACCATATATTTT.

This clone has a handful of counts. This specimen includes other DNA sequences encoding the same CDR3. The chain couples TRBV6-5 to TRBJ1-1; 7 nucleotides match TRBD1. CDR1 is MNHEY, CDR2 SVGAGI, per germline. CDR3 length: 14 amino acids. V trimming: 6 bases; J trimming: 3 bases; junction bases outside the gene matches: 7. DNA for the CDR3: TGTGCCAGCAGACCTACAGGGGTTTACACTGAAGCTTTCTTT. Its translation: CASRPTGVYTEAFF.

This clone came up a few times. V usage is TRBV10-1 and J usage is TRBJ2-7, with TRBD2 as a possible D gene (6 bases). Germline-derived CDR1 and CDR2 are WNHNN and SYGVQD (reference sequence). This CDR3 has 15 residues. V was shortened by 4 bases and J by 4 bases, with 17 bases between the two germline ends. The CDR3 spells CASSVRTNRGYEQYF. CDR3 DNA: TGCGCCAGCAGTGTAAGGACTAATCGAGGGTACGAGCAGTACTTC.

The V call is TRBV29-1, the J call TRBJ2-7; D might be TRBD1 (5 bases). V lost 5 bases, J lost 5 bases, and 19 bases lay in between. The length of the CDR3 is 14 residues. Germline CDR1 SQVTM, CDR2 ANQGSEA. The CDR3: CSVSFGHLRNEQYF. The CDR3 coding sequence is TGCAGCGTTTCTTTTGGACACCTACGGAACGAGCAGTACTTC.

The chain uses TRBV9 and TRBJ2-5, with a weak D call TRBD1 (6 bases). The germline CDR1 and CDR2 sequences are SGDLS and YYNGEE. This CDR3 is 13 amino acids long. Trimming took off 2 bases at V and 4 bases at J, with 9 bases between the two ends. CDR3 loop: CASSVRGSETQYF. The CDR3 bases are TGTGCCAGCAGCGTCAGGGGTTCAGAGACCCAGTACTTC.

V is TRBV2 and J is TRBJ2-2; TRBD1 agrees at 9 bases. Trimming took 1 base from V and 4 from J; bases not matched to a gene: 10. The germline V gene has CDR1 SNHLY and CDR2 FYNNEI. This CDR3 has 18 amino acids. CDR3 DNA sequence: TGTGCCAGCAGTGAAGGGGTAGGACAGGGGTTTGGCACCGGGGAGCTGTTTTTT. Translating it yields CASSEGVGQGFGTGELFF.

CDR3 DNA sequence: TGTGCCACCCAGGAGGGGACAGGGATCTATAGCAATCAGCCCCAGCATTTT. As protein: CATQEGTGIYSNQPQHF. The chain employs TRBV5-4 and TRBJ1-5, with 9 bases that match TRBD1. Germline-derived CDR1 and CDR2 are SGHNT and YYREEE (reference sequence). Trimming at V came to 9 bases and at J to 0 bases, leaving 13 bases not matched to a gene. The CDR3 loop spans 17 amino acids.

A note on this clone: In the same sample, other DNA sequences code for this CDR3. The chain has TRBV9 and TRBJ2-7, with 9 positions matching TRBD2. Looked up from germline, CDR1 is SGDLS and CDR2 is YYNGEE. V dropped 0 bases and J dropped 3; count of bases not matched to a gene: 1. This CDR3 has 14 residues. The CDR3: CASSVGSGGYEQYF. Written as DNA, the CDR3 is TGTGCCAGCAGCGTAGGTAGCGGGGGCTACGAGCAGTACTTC.

This clone was counted a single time. This chain connects TRBV4-1 to TRBJ2-5; D is ambiguous. V lost 0 bases, J lost 4 bases, and 12 bases lay in between. The CDR3 loop spans 15 amino acids. Germline V lookup: CDR1 MGHRA, CDR2 YSYEKL. As DNA, the CDR3 is TGCGCCAGCAGCCAAGAGCCAGAAATCCGAGAGACCCAGTACTTC. This encodes CASSQEPEIRETQYF.

V gene TRBV7-6 combines with J gene TRBJ1-1; 8 nucleotides match TRBD1. This CDR3 spans 15 amino acids. J was trimmed by 5 bases and V by 1 base; bases with no gene match: 6. Germline V gene sequence: CDR1 SGHVS, CDR2 FNYEAQ. The CDR3 DNA sequence: TGTGCCAGCAGCTTAGAACAGGGGGGGAGGACTGAAGCTTTCTTT. The encoded protein is CASSLEQGGRTEAFF. Full variable domain (rest looked up from reference TRBV7-6 and TRBJ1-1): GAGVSQSPRYKVTKRGQDVALRCDPISGHVSLYWYRQALGQGPEFLTYFNYEAQQDKSGLPNDRFSAERPEGSISTLTIQRTEQRDSAMYRCASSLEQGGRTEAFFGQGTRLTVV.

This clone was seen only once. The chain carries TRBV7-9 and TRBJ2-1; possibly TRBD1 for D (6 bases). CDR1 and CDR2 from the germline V gene are SEHNR and FQNEAQ (reference sequence). Trimming shortened V by 4 bases and J by 9 bases, and 19 bases separated the two germline ends. The CDR3 is 15 residues long. This chain's CDR3 is CASSSPKMPRGEQFF. The CDR3 DNA follows: TGTGCCAGCAGCTCCCCAAAGATGCCCAGGGGTGAGCAGTTCTTC.

This chain connects TRBV6-5 to TRBJ2-1; D unclear. CDR3 length equals 13 residues. V lost 5 bases, J lost 5 bases, and 10 bases lay in between. The germline V gene encodes CDR1 MNHEY and CDR2 SVGAGI. The CDR3 region is CASSPRPDNEQFF. The CDR3 DNA sequence: TGTGCCAGCAGTCCTAGACCCGACAATGAGCAGTTCTTC.

The chain couples TRBV27 to TRBJ2-7; TRBD2 matches at 12 bases. V lost 5 bases to trimming and J lost 1 base; unmatched junction nucleotides: 18. The CDR3 totals 20 residues. Germline V gene lookup returns CDR1 MNHEY and CDR2 SMNVEV (reference sequence). The CDR3 sequence is CASSLHQKYRTSGTSYEQYF. CDR3 in DNA: TGTGCCAGCAGTCTACACCAAAAATACCGGACTAGCGGGACGTCCTACGAGCAGTACTTC.

The V and J genes are TRBV5-4 and TRBJ1-1; 9 positions agree with TRBD1. The germline V gene encodes CDR1 SGHNT and CDR2 YYREEE (reference sequence). This CDR3 has 14 residues. The J segment lost 1 base and the V segment lost 4 bases, leaving 2 bases of the junction unmatched. As DNA, the CDR3 is TGTGCCAGCAGCACGGGACAGGGGAACACTGAAGCTTTCTTT. Protein product: CASSTGQGNTEAFF.

The chain is built from TRBV7-9 and TRBJ1-1; TRBD1 aligns across 9 bases. CDR1 and CDR2 from the germline V gene are SEHNR and FQNEAQ (reference sequence). J was trimmed by 8 bases and V by 5 bases; bases with no gene match: 3. The length of the CDR3 is 12 residues. CDR3 nucleotide sequence: TGTGCCAGCAGCCTCGGACAGGGGGAAGCTTTCTTT. Translated: CASSLGQGEAFF.

The chain couples TRBV27 to TRBJ2-7; 7 positions agree with TRBD2. V trimming: 2 bases; J trimming: 2 bases; junction bases outside the gene matches: 3. The CDR3 totals 14 residues. CDR1 is MNHEY and CDR2 is SMNVEV in the germline V gene (reference sequence). CDR3 sequence: CASSLRGVTYEQYF. CDR3 nucleotide sequence: TGTGCCAGCAGTTTACGGGGGGTGACCTACGAGCAGTACTTC.

V is TRBV6-1 and J is TRBJ2-6, with 7 bases fitting TRBD2. The CDR3 is made up of 17 amino acids. CDR1 and CDR2 from the germline V gene are MNHNS and SASEGT. Trimming took 3 bases from V and 4 from J; bases not matched to a gene: 9. In nucleotides, the CDR3 is TGTGCCAGCAGTGACCTAGCGGTTGTAGGAGGGGCCAACGTCCTGACTTTC. Residues: CASSDLAVVGGANVLTF.

The genes are TRBV19 and TRBJ1-1, with 8 nucleotides matching TRBD1. This CDR3 spans 15 amino acids. V trimming: 5 bases; J trimming: 1 base; junction bases outside the gene matches: 6. Germline CDR1 LNHDA, CDR2 SQIVND (reference sequence). As DNA, the CDR3 is TGTGCCAGTAGTCTCCAAGGGACAGGGAACACTGAAGCTTTCTTT. Protein product: CASSLQGTGNTEAFF.

The chain recombines TRBV6-5 with TRBJ1-1; D gene unclear. Trimming pared 3 bases from V and 0 bases from J, leaving 8 bases between. The CDR3 consists of 14 residues. Germline CDR1 MNHEY, CDR2 SVGAGI. This CDR3 reads CASSYGEMNTEAFF. The CDR3 DNA is TGTGCCAGCAGTTATGGGGAGATGAACACTGAAGCTTTCTTT.

The chain couples TRBV7-6 to TRBJ2-5; 8 nucleotides match TRBD2. Per the germline V gene, CDR1 is SGHVS and CDR2 is FNYEAQ. After removal of 2 bases from V and 5 bases from J, the junction contained 4 bases not matched to a gene. There are 14 residues in the CDR3. This CDR3 is CASSLRSSGETQYF. The DNA for the CDR3 is TGTGCCAGCAGCTTAAGGTCTAGCGGGGAGACCCAGTACTTC.

As concerns this clone: The junction and the germline gene differ at one end; a read error may be behind it. The chain employs TRBV20-1 and TRBJ2-5, with a tentative D call TRBD1 (5 bases). Germline values: CDR1 DFQATT, CDR2 SNEGSKA (reference sequence). The CDR3 length is 11 residues. Here the CDR3 reads CGLGDQETQYF. DNA of the CDR3: TGTGGGCTAGGGGATCAAGAGACCCAGTACTTC.

The chain couples TRBV5-1 to TRBJ2-5; 9 bases line up with TRBD1. CDR3 length equals 13 residues. The V and J ends lost 7 bases and 2 bases, in that order; junction bases with no gene match: 3. Germline V CDR1 and CDR2: SGHRS, YFSETQ. The CDR3 spells CASRDRAQETQYF. As DNA, the CDR3 is TGCGCCAGCCGGGACAGGGCTCAAGAGACCCAGTACTTC.

The rearrangement joins TRBV28 to TRBJ2-2; D is undetermined. Germline assignment: CDR1 MDHEN and CDR2 SYDVKM. The CDR3 totals 13 residues. With 6 bases removed from V and 6 bases from J, the gap between germline ends came to 11 bases. Written as DNA, the CDR3 is TGTGCCAGCAGCCCCCCAGGTCCCGGGGAGCTGTTTTTT. It translates to CASSPPGPGELFF.

V is TRBV7-8 and J is TRBJ2-3, with 9 bases aligning to TRBD1. The germline V gene has CDR1 SGHVS and CDR2 FQNEAQ. V gave up 1 base and J gave up 2 bases; unmatched junction bases: 7. This CDR3 comprises 17 residues. CDR3 nucleotide sequence: TGTGCCAGCAGCTTAGGGGTGACAGGGGGAAACACAGATACGCAGTATTTT. This codes for CASSLGVTGGNTDTQYF.

The chain employs TRBV2 and TRBJ2-3; D may be TRBD2 (6 bases). The V end was cut by 8 bases, the J end by 5 bases, with 11 bases between. Germline assignment: CDR1 SNHLY and CDR2 FYNNEI. The CDR3 extends over 12 amino acids. The CDR3 DNA reads as TGTGCCAGCGTTTTGGAGGGAGATACGCAGTATTTT. It codes for CASVLEGDTQYF.

V usage is TRBV29-1 and J usage is TRBJ1-1; 8 nucleotides agree with TRBD1. With 5 bases clipped from V and 0 bases from J, the junction kept 14 bases outside the gene matches. CDR1 and CDR2 (germline): SQVTM, ANQGSEA. The CDR3 totals 17 residues. The CDR3 nucleotides are TGCAGCGTTTCTCAGCTACGACAGGGGCGCGTGAACACTGAAGCTTTCTTT. Its translation: CSVSQLRQGRVNTEAFF.